This TCR beta chain derives from a study of blood T cell repertoires in COVID-19. Whole-study context: Sites across the United States, Italy and Spain contributed samples from acute and convalescent COVID-19. In each case, the material was cDNA or gDNA derived from T cells, B-cell-depleted T cells, or PBMCs.

Original data processing: The authors estimated nucleated cell counts from reference gene primer amplification. The table came from immunoSEQ multiplex PCR; TCRdb's copy has only in-frame clones and leaves some out. The V and J calls and clone size come from that table; D and trimming were worked out from the DNA. The data hold about 55,000 clones, with 75% to 95% observed a single time. In the case of this clone: Its ends do not fully match the called genes, so a read error is possible.

This CDR3 is 15 amino acids long. Per germline, CDR1 SGHTA and CDR2 FQGNSA. The receptor was derived from a human donor with active COVID-19. The donor label of this sample is uncertain. This chain connects TRBV7-2 to TRBJ2-5, with TRBD1 as a possible D gene (8 bases). The sequenced sample was peripheral blood. The CDR3 nucleotides are TGTGCCAGCAGCTTAGAACAGGGGGGGAAAAGAGCCCCTGACTTC. Its protein is CASSLEQGGKRAPDF.